Sequencing of this TCR beta chain was carried out in a study of technical replicates of blood from several donors. Germline V gives CDR1 LGHNT, CDR2 FRNRAP. The CDR3 totals 12 residues. V was shortened by 0 bases and J by 6 bases, with 6 bases between the two germline ends. Data came from immunoSEQ multiplex PCR; TCRdb stores just in-frame clones and leaves some out. The repertoire includes 80,000 to 95,000 clones, 85% to 95% of them detected once, and 0.24% sits in the top ten. The TCR sequence derives from a human donor in good health. The source material was T cells isolated from PBMCs. The chain combines TRBV12-5 with TRBJ2-7; no definite D call. The DNA for the CDR3 is TGTGCTAGTGGTTTGGTACACAGCGAGCAGTACTTC. This encodes CASGLVHSEQYF.